The present T cell receptor (beta chain) was sequenced within a study of Ad26.COV2.S vaccination and SARS-CoV-2 variants. About the study: In the study, Ad26.COV2.S was injected intramuscularly once, or twice 56 days apart.

Produced via immunoSEQ multiplex PCR; TCRdb's table is partial and in-frame only. The data hold about 400,000 clones, with 88% observed a single time. The treatment was: about 20 received Ad26.COV2.S at low or high dose, single or two shots; about 5 received placebo; per-sample allocation not given. It was on day 63 after the first vaccine or placebo injection that samples were taken. The CDR3 has 17 residues. The chain joins TRBV21-1 to TRBJ2-6; the table names TRBD2, a call not compared with the DNA. TRBV21-1 is a pseudogene. The origin of this receptor is a person aged 18-65 years who received the Ad26.COV2.S COVID-19 vaccine or a placebo. The sample here was peripheral blood, taken in a trial of Ad26.COV2.S vaccine versus placebo. The CDR3 protein is CASSKALRSYGANVLTF. CDR3 DNA sequence: TGTGCCAGCAGCAAAGCGCTACGGAGTTATGGGGCCAACGTCCTGACTTTC.